Sequencing of this T cell receptor (beta chain) was carried out in a study of monozygotic twins with inflammatory bowel disease (dated by TCRdb to the late 2010s). With respect to the entire study: A total of 28 monozygotic twin pairs were included in the full study, comprising nine German pairs (four IBD-concordant, five IBD-discordant) and 19 IBD-discordant Danish pairs. The search for disease-associated traits relied mainly on comparing, within discordant pairs, IBD patients with their genetically identical healthy co-twins. Each individual had, on average, about 151 000 unique TCRalpha sequences and 181 000 unique TCRbeta sequences available for analysis.

As encoded in the germline V gene (reference sequence), CDR1 is SGHNT while CDR2 is YYREEE. The cysteine opens and the phenylalanine closes a CDR3 of 17 amino acids. No DNA appears here. As for this clonotype: There is no known antigen for this receptor.

Broader findings and caveats from the paper: Because patients received different immunosuppressive treatments, the repertoires may have picked up extra background noise and variability between individuals. Fewer clonotypes were shared with other individuals by IBD patients than by healthy twins, most markedly in patients showing signs of disease activity. TCRbeta repertoire diversity, by inverse Simpson index, was decreased in IBD patients compared with their healthy co-twins. Concordant and discordant twins showed no difference in repertoire similarity, possibly because of limited statistical power. Different T cell subtypes could not be distinguished in the analysis. The results gave no support for a single strong signal or clonotype linked to IBD.

A roughly 2.7 ml peripheral blood sample was drawn into PAXgene tubes per donor and stored at -80°C. Without any T cell sorting, total RNA was extracted from whole blood using the PAXgene blood miRNA kit on an automated QIAcube. Peripheral blood from monozygotic twin pairs concordant or discordant for inflammatory bowel disease was subjected to deep TCRalpha and TCRbeta repertoire profiling with unique molecular barcoding. Smoking habits were recorded for all twin pairs, and individuals were classified as current, former or never smokers. Receptor libraries were prepared by 5' RACE. Preparation of each TCR library used approximately 4,000 ng of total RNA. For each sample, cDNA was synthesized in eight separate reactions using SMARTScribe reverse transcriptase. Unique molecular identifiers containing a 6-nucleotide sample barcode were introduced through template switching during cDNA synthesis. Amplification of TCRalpha and TCRbeta cDNA involved two nested PCRs of roughly 16 and 10 cycles, and each PCR was followed by bead purification. Before amplification, cDNA was treated with uracil DNA-glycosylase and purified using the QIAquick PCR purification kit. In the second PCR, Illumina TruSeq-compatible adapters and sample-specific barcodes were added. TapeStation and Qubit were used to check library quality and concentration, and around 4.5 ng of each library went into the pool. Pooled libraries were sequenced on an Illumina HiSeq2500 single-index Rapid Run with 2 x 100 bp reads and custom sequencing primers. In the source study's methods: PCR and sequencing errors were corrected by UMI-based consensus assembly using MiGEC version 1.2.6. MiXCR version 2.1.1 was used to carry out V(D)J alignment, clonotype assembly and CDR3 extraction. Normalisation of gene usage, clonotype sharing and MAIT/NKT TCR abundance was achieved by analysing the top 1000, 10 000 and 20 000 clonotypes per sample. Diversity was computed as the inverse Simpson index with the vegan R package after downsampling to 27 000 UMIs. Statistical testing used paired Mann-Whitney U tests on the discordant twin pairs and applied Benjamini-Hochberg correction for multiple testing. The reads were reprocessed in TCRdb, with one entry per CDR3 protein sequence and no accompanying DNA. These V and J calls rely on TCRdb rather than the paper's analysis. The sample has a few hundred thousand distinct CDR3 sequences on record. 1.6% of the sample is held by the ten biggest clonotypes.

The receptor was isolated from a human donor with ulcerative colitis or Crohn's disease, or a healthy co-twin of an affected twin (not recorded which). The sequenced material came from blood. The chain is made from TRBV5-4 and TRBJ1-5. CDR3 sequence: CASSLKGGSHSNQPQHF.